This is a list of T cell receptor beta chains from one sample in a study of post-analysis software for immune sequencing data. TCRdb re-derived calls from the PCR reads in MiXCR, one entry per CDR3 protein. The table lists hundreds of thousands of distinct CDR3 sequences, just under 30% of them singletons. Sample: blood. These receptor sequences come from a girl between 5 and 17 years old with multiple sclerosis. Each CDR3 is given with its conserved first and last residue. Fields, in order: D gene, J gene, clone size, V gene, CDR3 protein, CDR3 DNA. A D gene is named only where the DNA matches it firmly. Clone size is not always given. Where it is, it says once, few, many or a class for expanded clones.

d_call: NA
j_call: TRBJ2-3
clone_size: few
v_call: TRBV20-1
cdr3_aa: CSARDQKRVMDTQYF
cdr3_nt: TGCAGTGCTAGAGACCAAAAGCGGGTTATGGATACGCAGTATTTT

d_call: NA
j_call: TRBJ2-3
clone_size: NA
v_call: TRBV7-8
cdr3_aa: CASSSYVGGSTDTQYF
cdr3_nt: TGTGCCAGCAGCTCCTACGTTGGAGGCAGCACAGATACGCAGTATTTT

d_call: TRBD2
j_call: TRBJ2-3
clone_size: NA
v_call: TRBV20-1
cdr3_aa: CSAKRLAGGWDTQYF
cdr3_nt: TGCAGCGCTAAAAGACTAGCGGGAGGTTGGGATACGCAGTATTTT

d_call: NA
j_call: TRBJ1-1
clone_size: NA
v_call: TRBV6-5
cdr3_aa: CANTDVSGTEAFF
cdr3_nt: TGTGCCAACACCGACGTCTCTGGGACTGAAGCTTTCTTT

d_call: TRBD1
j_call: TRBJ2-1
clone_size: NA
v_call: TRBV20-1
cdr3_aa: CSAPRTGNNEQFF
cdr3_nt: TGCAGTGCTCCCCGGACAGGAAACAATGAGCAGTTCTTC

d_call: TRBD2
j_call: TRBJ2-7
clone_size: many
v_call: TRBV18
cdr3_aa: CASSPGGDRYEQYF
cdr3_nt: TGTGCCAGCTCCCCGGGGGGGGATAGATACGAGCAGTACTTC

d_call: NA
j_call: TRBJ2-1
clone_size: few
v_call: TRBV7-9
cdr3_aa: CASSSTNREVWEQFF
cdr3_nt: TGTGCCAGCAGCTCAACAAATAGGGAGGTTTGGGAGCAGTTCTTC

d_call: TRBD2
j_call: TRBJ2-1
clone_size: many
v_call: TRBV7-2
cdr3_aa: CASSLKAGDGEQFF
cdr3_nt: TGTGCCAGCAGCTTAAAAGCGGGAGATGGGGAGCAGTTCTTC

d_call: NA
j_call: TRBJ2-6
clone_size: NA
v_call: TRBV2
cdr3_aa: CASLTANVLTF
cdr3_nt: TGTGCCAGCCTGACGGCCAACGTCCTGACTTTC

d_call: NA
j_call: TRBJ1-2
clone_size: NA
v_call: TRBV6-5
cdr3_aa: CASLRGWDYGYTF
cdr3_nt: TGTGCCAGCCTCCGGGGCTGGGATTATGGCTACACCTTC

d_call: NA
j_call: TRBJ2-7
clone_size: few
v_call: TRBV3-1
cdr3_aa: CASSQEGYSNEQYF
cdr3_nt: TGTGCCAGCAGCCAAGAAGGGTACAGCAACGAGCAGTACTTC

d_call: TRBD2
j_call: TRBJ2-7
clone_size: NA
v_call: TRBV4-3
cdr3_aa: CASSQARGGTYEQYF
cdr3_nt: TGCGCCAGCAGCCAAGCGCGCGGGGGAACCTACGAGCAGTACTTC

d_call: NA
j_call: TRBJ2-3
clone_size: few
v_call: TRBV5-1
cdr3_aa: CASSLIPLAPTDTQYF
cdr3_nt: TGCGCCAGCAGCTTGATCCCGCTAGCCCCCACAGATACGCAGTATTTT

d_call: NA
j_call: TRBJ2-1
clone_size: few
v_call: TRBV20-1
cdr3_aa: CSANLLVGNEQFF
cdr3_nt: TGCAGTGCTAATCTGCTAGTCGGCAATGAGCAGTTCTTC

d_call: TRBD1
j_call: TRBJ2-1
clone_size: NA
v_call: TRBV4-1
cdr3_aa: CASSWTETGGLTYNEQFF
cdr3_nt: TGCGCCAGCAGCTGGACGGAGACAGGGGGTCTTACCTACAATGAGCAGTTCTTC

d_call: NA
j_call: TRBJ2-4
clone_size: NA
v_call: TRBV20-1
cdr3_aa: CSANRTDKNIQYF
cdr3_nt: TGCAGTGCTAACCGGACAGATAAAAACATTCAGTACTTC

d_call: NA
j_call: TRBJ2-7
clone_size: few
v_call: TRBV9
cdr3_aa: CASSDNPGTSTYEQYF
cdr3_nt: TGTGCCAGCAGCGACAACCCCGGGACAAGCACCTACGAGCAGTACTTC

d_call: NA
j_call: TRBJ2-3
clone_size: few
v_call: TRBV6-1
cdr3_aa: CASSVRLLSPTDTQYF
cdr3_nt: TGTGCCAGCAGTGTAAGACTCCTTTCCCCCACAGATACGCAGTATTTT

d_call: TRBD1
j_call: TRBJ2-7
clone_size: NA
v_call: TRBV7-9
cdr3_aa: CASSSEGTGLEQYF
cdr3_nt: TGTGCCAGCAGCTCAGAGGGGACAGGGTTGGAGCAGTACTTC

d_call: TRBD2
j_call: TRBJ2-7
clone_size: NA
v_call: TRBV20-1
cdr3_aa: CSARSSGGYEQYF
cdr3_nt: TGCAGTGCTAGGTCTAGCGGAGGTTACGAGCAGTACTTC

d_call: NA
j_call: TRBJ1-2
clone_size: many
v_call: TRBV10-2
cdr3_aa: CASRSTDNYGYTF
cdr3_nt: TGCGCCAGCAGGTCGACAGATAACTATGGCTACACCTTC

d_call: NA
j_call: TRBJ2-3
clone_size: many
v_call: TRBV29-1
cdr3_aa: CSVSDWGDTQYF
cdr3_nt: TGCAGCGTTTCAGACTGGGGAGATACGCAGTATTTT

d_call: TRBD1
j_call: TRBJ1-1
clone_size: NA
v_call: TRBV27
cdr3_aa: CASSLTGNIGTEAFF
cdr3_nt: TGTGCCAGCAGTTTGACAGGGAATATTGGCACTGAAGCTTTCTTT

d_call: NA
j_call: TRBJ2-1
clone_size: NA
v_call: TRBV3-1
cdr3_aa: CASSRGAFNAYNEQFF
cdr3_nt: TGTGCCAGCAGCCGAGGAGCGTTCAACGCCTACAATGAGCAGTTCTTC

d_call: NA
j_call: TRBJ1-4
clone_size: NA
v_call: TRBV5-1
cdr3_aa: CASSLYDGSNEKLFF
cdr3_nt: TGCGCCAGCAGCCTCTACGACGGGTCTAATGAAAAACTGTTTTTT

d_call: NA
j_call: TRBJ2-4
clone_size: NA
v_call: TRBV10-1
cdr3_aa: CASSESPKALAKNIQYF
cdr3_nt: TGCGCCAGCAGTGAGTCGCCCAAAGCTTTAGCCAAAAACATTCAGTACTTC

d_call: NA
j_call: TRBJ2-1
clone_size: NA
v_call: TRBV5-1
cdr3_aa: CASSKGRDEQFF
cdr3_nt: TGCGCCAGCAGTAAGGGGCGCGATGAGCAGTTCTTC

d_call: NA
j_call: TRBJ2-5
clone_size: once
v_call: TRBV27
cdr3_aa: CASSLSIIETQYF
cdr3_nt: TGTGCCAGCAGTTTATCGATAATAGAGACCCAGTACTTC

d_call: NA
j_call: TRBJ2-7
clone_size: few
v_call: TRBV5-1
cdr3_aa: CASSPGFDSYEQYF
cdr3_nt: TGCGCCAGCAGCCCCGGCTTTGATTCCTACGAGCAGTACTTC

d_call: NA
j_call: TRBJ2-3
clone_size: NA
v_call: TRBV28
cdr3_aa: CASSFLGADTQYF
cdr3_nt: TGTGCCAGCAGTTTCCTGGGGGCAGATACGCAGTATTTT